A single sample gave rise to the 21 T cell receptor beta chains below, sequenced in a study of CD8 T cells in Susac syndrome. Reverse transcription of about 0.45 to 1 ug RNA was performed with random hexamers. From the immunoSEQ multiplex PCR reads, TCRdb called clonotypes with MiXCR, one entry per CDR3 protein. The sample lists 100,000 to 150,000 distinct CDR3 sequences, about 95% occurring once. The sequencing sample was made of CD4+ T cells from PBMCs. Source of these receptors: a human donor in good health.

This clonotype occurred once. V is TRBV29-1 and J is TRBJ2-5; D is tentatively TRBD1 or TRBD2 (5 bases each). Trimming pared 4 bases from V and 5 bases from J, leaving 14 bases between. Germline CDR1 and CDR2: SQVTM and ANQGSEA. CDR3 size: 13 residues. CDR3 sequence (DNA): TGCAGCGTTGGGGGGTTTAATGGGGAGACCCAGTACTTC. Translating it yields CSVGGFNGETQYF.

The chain is built from TRBV15 and TRBJ2-1; D is undetermined. Trimming removed 0 bases at V and 3 bases at J, with 6 bases between. This CDR3 has 14 residues. The germline CDR1 and CDR2 sequences are LNHNV and YYDKDF (reference sequence). Here the CDR3 reads CATSRDKGYNEQFF. CDR3 nucleotide sequence: TGTGCCACCAGCAGAGATAAGGGCTACAATGAGCAGTTCTTC. The complete variable domain, with remaining parts taken from reference TRBV15 and TRBJ2-1, reads DAMVIQNPRYQVTQFGKPVTLSCSQTLNHNVMYWYQQKSSQAPKLLFHYYDKDFNNEADTPDNFQSRRPNTSFCFLDIRSPGLGDTAMYLCATSRDKGYNEQFFGPGTRLTVL.

This clonotype was seen a single time. The chain couples TRBV2 to TRBJ2-2, with TRBD2 identical over 8 bases. This CDR3 region has 14 residues. The ends lost 8 bases at V and 6 bases at J; junction bases unmatched: 8. Looked up from germline, CDR1 is SNHLY and CDR2 is FYNNEI. This CDR3 reads CASLAGGSAGELFF. The CDR3 nucleotides are TGTGCCAGCCTCGCGGGAGGATCGGCCGGGGAGCTGTTTTTT.

The chain carries TRBV19 and TRBJ2-5; 13 bases fit TRBD2. The CDR3 length is 15 residues. The germline gives CDR1 LNHDA, CDR2 SQIVND (reference sequence). With V trimmed by 1 base and J by 4 bases, 0 bases remained unmatched. CDR3 in amino acids: CASSIGTSGRETQYF. The CDR3 bases are TGTGCCAGTAGTATAGGGACTAGCGGGAGAGAGACCCAGTACTTC.

V and J are TRBV29-1 and TRBJ1-1; TRBD1 might be the D (5 bases). Trimming cost V 5 bases and J 1 base, with 11 bases left between them. The CDR3 has 13 residues. Germline V gene lookup returns CDR1 SQVTM and CDR2 ANQGSEA. The CDR3, as DNA: TGCAGCGTTTTAAGGGACGGGAACACTGAAGCTTTCTTT. Translated: CSVLRDGNTEAFF.

In its sample, this clonotype was seen once. CDR3 protein: CSVEDRRQGNDEQYF. CDR3 DNA sequence: TGCAGCGTTGAAGATCGCCGACAGGGGAACGACGAGCAGTACTTC. The chain joins TRBV29-1 to TRBJ2-7; TRBD1 aligns across 8 bases. Germline V gene lookup returns CDR1 SQVTM and CDR2 ANQGSEA. V gave up 0 bases and J gave up 5 bases; unmatched junction bases: 9. CDR3 length: 15 residues.

The chain links TRBV7-7 to TRBJ2-5; a possible D gene is TRBD1 (6 bases). The CDR3 loop spans 13 amino acids. Trimming left V 5 bases short and J 7 bases short, with 14 bases between. The V gene's germline CDR1 is SSHAT and CDR2 FNYEAQ (reference sequence). The CDR3 here is CASSHDRSGTQYF. The CDR3, as DNA: TGTGCCAGCAGCCACGACAGGAGTGGGACCCAGTACTTC.

The rearrangement links TRBV11-2 to TRBJ2-7; the D is unclear. Per the germline V gene, CDR1 is SGHAT and CDR2 is FQNNGV. V was trimmed by 1 base and J by 0 bases, leaving 10 bases between them. The CDR3 is 15 residues long. CDR3 DNA sequence: TGTGCCAGCAGCTTAGTGGGCGAGAGCTCCTACGAGCAGTACTTC. It specifies CASSLVGESSYEQYF.

The V call is TRBV20-1, the J call TRBJ2-3; perhaps TRBD1 as D (5 bases). The V gene lost 1 base and the J gene lost 4 bases, with 15 bases spanning the gap. The germline gives CDR1 DFQATT, CDR2 SNEGSKA (reference sequence). The length of the CDR3 is 15 residues. CDR3 bases: TGCAGTGCTAGAGTGGGGCGAGGAGACCCAGATACGCAGTATTTT. This codes for CSARVGRGDPDTQYF.

CDR3 DNA sequence: TGCAGTGCTAGAGGGGCCCTCCCCGGGACTAGCTTCTACGAGCAGTACTTC. Encoded protein: CSARGALPGTSFYEQYF. The gene calls are TRBV20-1 and TRBJ2-7, with TRBD2 identical over 9 bases. Germline V lookup: CDR1 DFQATT, CDR2 SNEGSKA (reference sequence). V shed 1 base, J shed 3 bases, and the junction held 13 bases outside the gene matches. The CDR3 has 17 residues.

This chain links TRBV11-3 with TRBJ2-1; D might be TRBD1 or TRBD2, each matching 5 bases. Germline V gives CDR1 SGHNT, CDR2 YENEEA. Trimming pared 3 bases from V and 1 base from J, leaving 7 bases between. This CDR3 has 14 residues. CDR3 nucleotides: TGTGCCAGCAGCTTTGAGGGGTCCTACAATGAGCAGTTCTTC. Its translation is CASSFEGSYNEQFF.

V and J are TRBV30 and TRBJ2-1; TRBD2 might be the D (6 bases). The CDR3 sequence is 15 residues long. V lost 5 bases to trimming and J lost 3 bases, with 17 bases between them. From germline, CDR1 is GTSNPN and CDR2 SVGIG (reference sequence). The chain's CDR3 is CAWASSDLHYNEQFF. The DNA for the CDR3 is TGTGCCTGGGCATCTAGCGACCTACACTACAATGAGCAGTTCTTC.

The chain is built from TRBV7-9 and TRBJ2-7; D is unresolved. Germline CDR1 is SEHNR and CDR2 is FQNEAQ (reference sequence). The CDR3 totals 15 residues. Trimming cost V 5 bases and J 2 bases, with 16 bases left between them. CDR3 bases: TGTGCCAGCAGCCGCCCAGGCAGGTACACCTACGAGCAGTACTTC. Its translation is CASSRPGRYTYEQYF.

The chain links TRBV10-3 to TRBJ1-2; D call uncertain. This CDR3 is 15 amino acids long. The ends were cut back, 0 bases at V and 2 bases at J, with 10 bases in the middle. Germline loops: CDR1 ENHRY, CDR2 SYGVKD. CDR3 sequence: CAISESNDSNYGYTF. For the CDR3, the DNA is TGTGCCATCAGTGAGTCGAATGATAGCAACTATGGCTACACCTTC.

The chain couples TRBV7-2 to TRBJ1-1, with TRBD1 identical over 9 bases. The CDR3 spans 16 residues. Trimming cost V 5 bases and J 3 bases; bases outside gene matches: 10. Germline CDR1 is SGHTA and CDR2 is FQGNSA. CDR3 region: CASSVSGGQGYTEAFF. As DNA, the CDR3 is TGTGCCAGCAGCGTCTCCGGTGGACAGGGGTACACTGAAGCTTTCTTT.

This clonotype showed up just a few times. The V and J genes are TRBV18 and TRBJ1-1; D unclear. Germline assignment: CDR1 KGHSH and CDR2 LQKENI. Trimming cost V 2 bases and J 2 bases, with 9 bases left between them. The CDR3 spans 14 residues. CDR3 nucleotides: TGTGCCAGCTCACCAACCGGCGGAAACACTGAAGCTTTCTTT. Amino acid sequence: CASSPTGGNTEAFF.

J is TRBJ1-1 and V is TRBV18; D perhaps matches TRBD1 (5 bases). Germline lookup yields CDR1 KGHSH and CDR2 LQKENI. There are 14 residues in the CDR3. Between the trimmed V and J ends, which lost 2 bases and 1 base, there was a span of 8 bases. The CDR3 sequence: CASSPSDTNTEAFF. DNA of the CDR3: TGTGCCAGCTCACCATCGGACACGAACACTGAAGCTTTCTTT.

This clonotype was counted a single time. The genes are TRBV12-3 or TRBV12-4 and TRBJ2-5; possibly TRBD1 for D (7 bases). This CDR3 is 15 amino acids long. The ends were cut back, 6 bases at V and 4 bases at J, with 18 bases in the middle. This CDR3 reads CASSSRGVRGETQYF. The CDR3 bases are TGTGCCAGCAGCTCCAGGGGGGTGCGAGGAGAGACCCAGTACTTC.

The chain combines TRBV12-3 or TRBV12-4 with TRBJ1-5, with no clear D. V dropped 3 bases and J dropped 1 base, with 10 bases sitting between them. The CDR3 length is 15 residues. The CDR3 DNA reads TGTGCCAGCAGTTTCAATGCCGAAAGCAATCAGCCCCAGCATTTT. Protein product: CASSFNAESNQPQHF.

This chain links TRBV27 with TRBJ1-2, with 9 positions matching TRBD1. CDR1 is MNHEY and CDR2 is SMNVEV in the germline V gene (reference sequence). The CDR3 consists of 15 residues. V shed 1 base and J 2 bases; nucleotides not matched to a gene: 2. The CDR3 DNA follows: TGTGCCAGCAGTTTATTTGGGACAGGGAACTATGGCTACACCTTC. This translates into CASSLFGTGNYGYTF.

This clonotype came up once. This chain joins TRBV5-1 and TRBJ2-7; no definite D call. The V gene lost 2 bases and the J gene lost 3 bases, with 12 bases spanning the gap. Per the germline V gene, CDR1 is SGHRS and CDR2 is YFSETQ. The CDR3 totals 14 residues. The CDR3: CASSFIGVSYEQYF. DNA of the CDR3: TGCGCCAGCAGCTTCATTGGGGTTAGCTACGAGCAGTACTTC. Combining the CDR3 with reference TRBV5-1 and TRBJ2-7 gives the whole variable domain KAGVTQTPRYLIKTRGQQVTLSCSPISGHRSVSWYQQTPGQGLQFLFEYFSETQRNKGNFPGRFSGRQFSNSRSEMNVSTLELGDSALYLCASSFIGVSYEQYFGPGTRLTVT.